This TCR beta chain emerged from a study of blood T cell repertoires in COVID-19. The length of the CDR3 is 15 residues. V lost 4 bases and J lost 4, with 15 bases in between. Germline loops: CDR1 SGDLS, CDR2 YYNGEE. TCRdb's copy holds only in-frame clones and misses some; the assay was immunoSEQ multiplex PCR. The repertoire includes some 260,000 clones, 84% of them detected once, and around 4.1% sits in the top ten. This sequence joins TRBV9 and TRBJ1-3; D is perhaps TRBD1 (6 bases). The clonotype originates from a man aged 25 to 40 with acute COVID-19. The source material was PBMCs or T cells enriched from blood (not recorded which). The CDR3 loop is CASSLHTGQGNTIYF. The CDR3 DNA sequence: TGTGCCAGCAGCTTACATACAGGGCAAGGAAACACCATATATTTT.